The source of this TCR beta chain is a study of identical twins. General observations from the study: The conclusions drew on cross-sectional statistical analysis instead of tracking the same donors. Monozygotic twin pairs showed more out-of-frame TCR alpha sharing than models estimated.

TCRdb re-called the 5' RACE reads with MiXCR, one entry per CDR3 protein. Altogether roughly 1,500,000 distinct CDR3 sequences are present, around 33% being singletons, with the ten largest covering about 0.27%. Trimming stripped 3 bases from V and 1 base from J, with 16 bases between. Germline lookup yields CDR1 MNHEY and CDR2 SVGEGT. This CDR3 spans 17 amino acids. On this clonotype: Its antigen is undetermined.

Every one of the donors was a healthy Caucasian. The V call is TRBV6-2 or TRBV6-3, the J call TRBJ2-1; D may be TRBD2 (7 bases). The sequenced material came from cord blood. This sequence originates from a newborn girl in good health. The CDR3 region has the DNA TGTGCCAGCAGTTATAGGGGGGGACGGGGGTCCTACAATGAGCAGTTCTTC. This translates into CASSYRGGRGSYNEQFF.